Presented here are 29 T cell receptor beta chains from one specimen sequenced in a study of regulatory T cells in long-lasting Graves disease. Time point in this sample: newly diagnosed GD, antithyroid drugs for less than 3 months. RNA extracted from PBMCs served as the sequencing template. Assembly of TCR beta libraries relied on iRepertoire HTBI primers together with Arm-PCR of CDR3 regions. TCRdb re-called the multiplex PCR reads with MiXCR, one entry per CDR3 protein. This sample carries about 400,000 distinct CDR3 sequences, roughly a sixth of them seen once, and the ten largest clones take approximately 22%. The sample here was peripheral blood mononuclear cells (PBMCs), taken at new diagnosis, from a patient treated with antithyroid drugs. The receptors come from a female donor with Graves disease.

This clonotype was recorded at least ten times. This chain uses TRBV7-9 with TRBJ2-1, with a tentative D call TRBD1 (6 bases). This CDR3 has 15 residues. Trimming stripped 6 bases from V and 8 bases from J, with 20 bases between. Germline V gene data show CDR1 as SEHNR and CDR2 as FQNEAQ (reference sequence). CDR3: CASRRRDKDVDEQFF. The CDR3 DNA reads as TGTGCCAGCAGGCGCCGGGACAAGGACGTCGATGAGCAGTTCTTC.

At least ten counts were recorded for this clonotype. V is TRBV27 and J is TRBJ1-6; TRBD1 matches 7 bases. Germline V CDR1 and CDR2: MNHEY, SMNVEV (reference sequence). J lost 6 bases, V lost 5 bases, and 7 bases had no gene match. The CDR3 has 15 amino acids. The CDR3 reads CASSRWTGPNSPLHF. The DNA for the CDR3 is TGTGCCAGCAGTCGATGGACAGGACCTAATTCACCCCTCCACTTT.

This clonotype came up many times. The V gene is TRBV7-6, the J gene TRBJ2-1; tentatively, D is TRBD2 (6 bases). This CDR3 contains 15 residues. Germline V gene sequence: CDR1 SGHVS, CDR2 FNYEAQ. Trimming took off 5 bases at V and 8 bases at J, with 19 bases between the two ends. The CDR3, as DNA: TGTGCCAGCAGCACCGGGACTGAGACCGAGGATGAGCAGTTCTTC. Protein sequence: CASSTGTETEDEQFF.

This clonotype was detected ten times or more. This sequence joins TRBV7-3 and TRBJ2-1; 7 bases are shared with TRBD2. The CDR3 contains 15 residues. Germline CDR1 and CDR2: SGHTA and FQGTGA. The ends lost 2 bases at V and 4 bases at J; junction bases unmatched: 5. CDR3 protein: CASSLLAASYNEQFF. The CDR3 DNA reads as TGTGCCAGCAGCTTACTAGCGGCGAGTTACAATGAGCAGTTCTTC.

This clonotype was picked up many times. The V call is TRBV5-1, the J call TRBJ2-5; D not resolved. Germline CDR1 and CDR2: SGHRS and YFSETQ. This CDR3 comprises 14 residues. V dropped 4 bases and J dropped 2 bases, with 12 bases sitting between them. The CDR3 protein is CASSPTTVQETQYF. In DNA form, the CDR3 reads TGCGCCAGCAGCCCTACCACCGTTCAAGAGACCCAGTACTTC.

This clonotype was detected many times. V usage is TRBV20-1 and J usage is TRBJ1-2; D is perhaps TRBD1 (5 bases). The CDR3 consists of 12 residues. The V gene's germline CDR1 is DFQATT and CDR2 SNEGSKA (reference sequence). Trimming pared 4 bases from V and 1 base from J, leaving 7 bases between. CDR3 loop: CSATGYNYGYTF. The CDR3 coding sequence is TGCAGTGCTACAGGGTATAACTATGGCTACACCTTC.

The table lists this clonotype with a few counts. A much larger clone lies one base from this, so it may be a read error. The rearrangement joins TRBV10-1 to TRBJ1-1; a possible D gene is TRBD1 (5 bases). This CDR3 contains 13 residues. V was pared by 4 bases and J by 5 bases, with 11 bases between. The V gene's germline CDR1 is WNHNN and CDR2 SYGVQD (reference sequence). CDR3 coding DNA: TGCGCCAGCAGTGGTGTCAGGGAAACTGAAGCTTTCTTT. This encodes CASSGVRETEAFF.

This clonotype appeared many times. The chain employs TRBV6-2 or TRBV6-3 and TRBJ2-3, with 8 bases identical to TRBD1. This CDR3 comprises 13 residues. Trimming cost V 7 bases and J 3 bases; bases outside gene matches: 3. Germline-derived CDR1 and CDR2 are MNHEY and SVGEGT. Here the CDR3 reads CASTGGTTDTQYF. CDR3 bases: TGTGCCAGCACAGGGGGCACAACAGATACGCAGTATTTT.

As regards this clonotype: A much larger clone sits a single nucleotide away, making a read error possible. CDR3: CAGSQPDRWTEAFF. The DNA for the CDR3 is TGTGCCGGCAGCCAACCTGACAGATGGACTGAAGCTTTCTTT. The chain combines TRBV3-1 with TRBJ1-1; maybe TRBD1 (5 bases). CDR3 length equals 14 residues. Germline V gene lookup returns CDR1 LGHDT and CDR2 YNNKEL (reference sequence).

In its sample, this clonotype was seen many times. The rearrangement uses TRBV27 and TRBJ2-7; 7 bases align to TRBD2. Germline CDR1 and CDR2: MNHEY and SMNVEV (reference sequence). The CDR3 runs 14 residues. V was clipped by 2 bases and J by 2 bases; unmatched bases: 3. The CDR3 DNA reads TGTGCCAGCAGTTTAAGGCTAGCGGCCTACGAGCAGTACTTC. This codes for CASSLRLAAYEQYF.

On this clonotype itself: It is likely a read error: a sequence one base away is far more abundant. This rearrangement joins TRBV7-2 to TRBJ1-1; D is uncertain. Germline V gene lookup returns CDR1 SGHTA and CDR2 FQGNSA. The CDR3 is made up of 14 amino acids. The CDR3 DNA is TGTGCCTGCAGCTTGGGGAACATGAACACTGAAGCTTTCTTT. It specifies CACSLGNMNTEAFF.

A few counts support this clonotype. The rearrangement joins TRBV20-1 to TRBJ2-2; TRBD2 aligns across 10 bases. The CDR3 spans 16 residues. Germline-derived CDR1 and CDR2 are DFQATT and SNEGSKA (reference sequence). V lost 0 bases, J lost 4 bases, and 5 bases stayed unmatched. The CDR3 DNA reads TGCAGTGCTAGAGACCAGGGACTAGCGAGCACCGGGGAGCTGTTTTTT. Translated: CSARDQGLASTGELFF.

Many counts were recorded for this clonotype. The chain employs TRBV6-1 and TRBJ2-7, with D maybe TRBD2 (5 bases). Trimming cost V 7 bases and J 2 bases, with 15 bases left between them. Per germline, CDR1 MNHNS and CDR2 SASEGT. The CDR3 is 14 amino acids. CDR3 protein: CASTASGKTYEQYF. The CDR3 DNA reads TGTGCCAGCACCGCCTCCGGGAAAACCTACGAGCAGTACTTC.

This clonotype has at least ten counts. The conserved closing phenylalanine or tryptophan is absent in this CDR3, likely reflecting a read error. J is TRBJ1-1 and V is TRBV27, with TRBD1 as a possible D gene (5 bases). Trimming took 6 bases from V and 8 from J, leaving 16 bases between them. Per germline, CDR1 MNHEY and CDR2 SMNVEV (reference sequence). CDR3 size: 13 residues. CDR3 DNA sequence: TGTGCCAGCAGCCCTCGGGCCGACAGAGAAGCTTTCTCT. It codes for CASSPRADREAFS.

This chain uses TRBV4-3 with TRBJ2-7; D remains ambiguous. CDR3 length: 16 residues. The V and J ends lost 4 bases and 2 bases respectively, with 18 bases between them. The germline V gene encodes CDR1 LGHNA and CDR2 YSLEER. CDR3 amino acids: CASSPTAEPQTYEQYF. The CDR3 DNA reads TGCGCCAGCAGCCCCACGGCCGAGCCCCAGACCTACGAGCAGTACTTC.

This clonotype showed up just a few times. CDR3 amino acids: CASSFHAGALSNIQYF. CDR3 nucleotide sequence: TGTGCCAGCAGTTTTCATGCGGGGGCCTTATCAAACATTCAGTACTTC. V is TRBV28 and J is TRBJ2-4; tentatively, D is TRBD2 (7 bases). V was shortened by 3 bases and J by 6 bases, with 18 bases between the two germline ends. Germline CDR1 reads MDHEN; CDR2 reads SYDVKM. The CDR3 has 16 amino acids. Full variable domain (rest looked up from reference TRBV28 and TRBJ2-4): DVKVTQSSRYLVKRTGEKVFLECVQDMDHENMFWYRQDPGLGLRLIYFSYDVKMKEKGDIPEGYSVSREKKERFSLILESASTNQTSMYLCASSFHAGALSNIQYFGAGTRLSVL.

Concerning this clonotype itself: This may stem from a read error, because a much larger clone lies one nucleotide away. The V call is TRBV12-3 or TRBV12-4, the J call TRBJ2-1, with D uncertain. The CDR3 consists of 11 residues. DNA of the CDR3: TGTGCCAGCAGTTTAGCGGATGAGCAGCTCTTC. It encodes CASSLADEQLF.

Regarding this clonotype: This clone may be a read error of a much larger clone one base away. The V call is TRBV30, the J call TRBJ2-3; D not certain. The CDR3 is 14 amino acids. V was cut by 2 bases and J by 3 bases, with 12 bases left in between. CDR1 and CDR2 (germline): GTSNPN, SVGIG (reference sequence). The CDR3 reads CAWSIPRFTDTQYF. The CDR3 DNA reads as TGTGCCTGGAGTATTCCGCGTTTTACAGATACGCAGTATTTT.

In the case of this clonotype: This may be a read error, as it is one base from a much larger clone. This sequence joins TRBV2 and TRBJ2-5; either TRBD1 or TRBD2 may fit D (7 bases each). The germline V gene has CDR1 SNHLY and CDR2 FYNNEI. The V end was cut by 4 bases, the J end by 11 bases, with 20 bases between. The CDR3 consists of 14 residues. CDR3 nucleotide sequence: TGTGCCAGCAGTGCCAGGGGGGGCTACAATGAGCAGTACTTC. Its translation is CASSARGGYNEQYF.

The table lists this clonotype with a few counts. This chain links TRBV6-1 with TRBJ1-3; 8 bases align to TRBD1. Germline-derived CDR1 and CDR2 are MNHNS and SASEGT. V lost 10 bases and J lost 2; bases outside the gene matches: 4. CDR3 size: 13 residues. In nucleotides, the CDR3 is TGTGCCATCGCGGACAGGGCTGGAAACACCATATATTTT. It is translated as CAIADRAGNTIYF.

This clonotype was seen many times. This chain connects TRBV24-1 to TRBJ2-7; D ambiguous. Germline CDR1 KGHDR, CDR2 SFDVKD. The CDR3 loop spans 13 amino acids. V was pared by 5 bases and J by 6 bases, with 13 bases between. CDR3 sequence reads: CATSAQRSSEQYF. As DNA, the CDR3 is TGTGCCACCAGTGCCCAACGGAGCTCCGAGCAGTACTTC.

In its sample, this clonotype was seen a few times. This chain connects TRBV6-2 or TRBV6-3 to TRBJ2-7; possible D gene TRBD1, 6 bases. The CDR3 runs to 16 residues. V lost 0 bases to trimming and J lost 5 bases, with 17 bases between them. From germline, CDR1 is MNHEY and CDR2 SVGEGT. CDR3 DNA: TGTGCCAGCAGTTACTCGAGGGGGACGTCGAGGAACGAGCAGTACTTC. This gives the protein CASSYSRGTSRNEQYF.

This clonotype was seen ten or more times. J is TRBJ1-1 and V is TRBV20-1; a weak D match, TRBD1 (5 bases). The length of the CDR3 is 14 residues. Germline V CDR1 and CDR2: DFQATT, SNEGSKA (reference sequence). V lost 0 bases and J 5 bases, leaving 13 bases between the germline ends. The CDR3 coding sequence is TGCAGTGCTAGAGATGCGGACATAGGGACTGAAGCTTTCTTT. Its protein is CSARDADIGTEAFF.

Only a few counts were recorded for this clonotype. The genes are TRBV27 and TRBJ1-1; 8 nucleotides agree with TRBD1. The CDR3 length is 14 residues. Germline V gives CDR1 MNHEY, CDR2 SMNVEV (reference sequence). J gave up 0 bases and V 6 bases, and 3 bases lay outside the gene matches. The CDR3 sequence: CASRQGVMNTEAFF. Written as DNA, the CDR3 is TGTGCCAGCAGACAGGGGGTCATGAACACTGAAGCTTTCTTT.

The genes are TRBV29-1 and TRBJ1-1; 9 positions match TRBD1. Germline V CDR1 and CDR2: SQVTM, ANQGSEA. The junction had 1 base not matched to a gene; V was cut back by 4 bases and J by 1 base. The CDR3 contains 13 residues. This CDR3 is CSVGQGGNTEAFF. For the CDR3, the DNA is TGCAGCGTTGGACAGGGGGGGAACACTGAAGCTTTCTTT.

Many counts were recorded for this clonotype. This chain links TRBV30 with TRBJ1-6; D is ambiguous. Deletions cut 0 bases from V and 0 bases from J, with 6 bases between. The CDR3 is made up of 15 amino acids. Germline V gene lookup returns CDR1 GTSNPN and CDR2 SVGIG (reference sequence). CDR3 loop: CAWSVDSSYNSPLHF. CDR3 sequence (DNA): TGTGCCTGGAGTGTAGATAGCTCCTATAATTCACCCCTCCACTTT.

Regarding this clonotype: A far larger clone is one nucleotide away, so this likely arose from a read error. V usage is TRBV3-2 and J usage is TRBJ1-1. TRBV3-2 is reported as a pseudogene. The CDR3 spans 14 residues. CDR3 in amino acids: CASSVQCGDTEAFF. CDR3 sequence (DNA): TGTGCCAGCAGCGTACAGTGCGGGGACACTGAAGCTTTCTTT.

This clonotype occurred many times. V gene TRBV10-3 combines with J gene TRBJ1-2, with TRBD1 matching over 7 bases. The CDR3 loop spans 15 amino acids. Germline V gene sequence: CDR1 ENHRY, CDR2 SYGVKD. The J segment lost 4 bases and the V segment lost 3 bases, leaving 8 bases of the junction unmatched. Written as DNA, the CDR3 is TGTGCCATCAGTGAAGGGGGCTCGATTTCCTATGGCTACACCTTC. The encoded protein is CAISEGGSISYGYTF.

The rearrangement links TRBV19 to TRBJ1-6, with D hard to call. CDR1 and CDR2 from the germline V gene are LNHDA and SQIVND (reference sequence). This CDR3 is 17 amino acids long. V shed 0 bases and J shed 5 bases, with 14 bases lying between them. The CDR3 DNA reads as TGTGCCAGTAGTATAGATCTGTCCATTACGGATAATTCACCCCTCCACTTT. This encodes CASSIDLSITDNSPLHF.